The T cell receptor beta chain under discussion was sequenced for a study of cytomegalovirus exposure and HLA in healthy donors. Study-wide results and limits: In vitro confirmation showed a few CMV-associated chains to be CMV antigen specific.

While unrecorded immune exposures were likely, the donors were nominally healthy when sampled. The PCR used 60 Vbeta and 13 Jbeta primers. Profiled with immunoSEQ multiplex PCR; TCRdb holds only in-frame clones, not every one. The sample has some 96,000 clones, about 76% seen once. Germline V lookup: CDR1 SGHTA, CDR2 FQGNSA. This CDR3 has 16 amino acids. Unmatched junction bases numbered 2, after V lost 0 bases and J lost 2 bases. This clone appeared once. What it recognizes is unknown. The receptor's source is a man aged 35-49 years in good health and CMV-seropositive. The sample was PBMCs. The V and J genes are TRBV7-2 and TRBJ2-5, with 11 bases aligning to TRBD2. CDR3 DNA: TGTGCCAGCAGCTTAGCCGGGACTAGCGGACAAGAGACCCAGTACTTC. Amino acid sequence: CASSLAGTSGQETQYF.